This section outlines one T cell receptor beta chain sequence together with its context. The sample comes from a study of cytomegalovirus exposure and HLA in healthy donors. Trimming removed 6 bases at V and 7 bases at J, with 16 bases between. CDR1 is MDHEN and CDR2 is SYDVKM in the germline V gene. The CDR3 totals 13 residues. The PCR used 60 Vbeta and 13 Jbeta primers. Some clones are missing from TCRdb's copy, which holds only in-frame ones; the method was immunoSEQ multiplex PCR. The profile shows more than 110,000 clones, roughly 80% of them singletons. The sequencing input was PBMCs. The source is a male donor in good health and CMV-seronegative. The chain uses TRBV28 and TRBJ2-7; TRBD2 is a possible D gene (6 bases). The CDR3 sequence is CASRRGGSGEQYF. CDR3 sequence (DNA): TGTGCCAGCAGGAGGGGAGGTTCGGGGGAGCAGTACTTC.